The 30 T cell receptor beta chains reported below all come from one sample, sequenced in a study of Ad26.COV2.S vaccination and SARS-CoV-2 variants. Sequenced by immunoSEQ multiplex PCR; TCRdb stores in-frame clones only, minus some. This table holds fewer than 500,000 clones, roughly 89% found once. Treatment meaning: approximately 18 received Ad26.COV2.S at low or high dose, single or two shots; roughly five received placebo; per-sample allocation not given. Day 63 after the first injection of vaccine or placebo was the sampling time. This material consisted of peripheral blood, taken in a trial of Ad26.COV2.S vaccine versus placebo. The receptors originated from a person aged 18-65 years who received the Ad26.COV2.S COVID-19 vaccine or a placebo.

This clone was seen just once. As DNA, the CDR3 is TGTGCCAGCAGCTTGGGTATGGGCAGGTACCAAGAGACCCAGTACTTC. It encodes CASSLGMGRYQETQYF. The rearrangement uses TRBV5-6 and TRBJ2-5; D call uncertain. This CDR3 region has 16 residues. Germline CDR1 SGHDT, CDR2 YYEEEE. The V end lost 0 bases, the J end lost 0 bases, and 12 bases lay between the germline ends.

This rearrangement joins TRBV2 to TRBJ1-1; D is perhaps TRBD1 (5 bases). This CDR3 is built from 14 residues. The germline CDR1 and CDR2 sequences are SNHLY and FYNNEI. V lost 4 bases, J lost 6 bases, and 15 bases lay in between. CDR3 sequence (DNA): TGTGCCAGCAGTGGGACACGGTCGTTGCCTGAAGCTTTCTTT. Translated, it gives CASSGTRSLPEAFF.

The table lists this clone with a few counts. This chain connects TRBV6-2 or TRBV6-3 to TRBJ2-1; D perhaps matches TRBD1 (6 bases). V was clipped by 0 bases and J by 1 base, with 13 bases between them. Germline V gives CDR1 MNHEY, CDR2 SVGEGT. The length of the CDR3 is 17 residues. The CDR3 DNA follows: TGTGCCAGCAGTTACTCTGGGGGCGCACGGTCCTACAATGAGCAGTTCTTC. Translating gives CASSYSGGARSYNEQFF.

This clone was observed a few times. This chain's CDR3 is CASSPRDRPADEQFF. The CDR3 DNA sequence: TGCGCCAGCAGCCCCCGGGACAGGCCAGCCGATGAGCAGTTCTTC. This chain connects TRBV4-1 to TRBJ2-1; 8 nucleotides line up with TRBD1. V was pared by 4 bases and J by 8 bases, with 10 bases of the junction left unmatched. Germline CDR1 MGHRA, CDR2 YSYEKL. The CDR3 consists of 15 residues.

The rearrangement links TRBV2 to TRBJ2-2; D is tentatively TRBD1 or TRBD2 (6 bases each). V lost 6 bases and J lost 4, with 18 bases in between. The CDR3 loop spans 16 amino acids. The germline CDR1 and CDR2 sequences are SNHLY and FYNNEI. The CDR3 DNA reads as TGTGCCAGCAGCCCTCGGAGGGGGGCGGGCACCGGGGAGCTGTTTTTT. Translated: CASSPRRGAGTGELFF.

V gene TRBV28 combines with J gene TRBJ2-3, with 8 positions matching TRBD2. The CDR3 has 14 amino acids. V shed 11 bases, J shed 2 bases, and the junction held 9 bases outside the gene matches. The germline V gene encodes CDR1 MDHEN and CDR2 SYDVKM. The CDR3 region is CAAWRGASTDTQYF. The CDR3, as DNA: TGTGCCGCCTGGCGGGGGGCATCCACAGATACGCAGTATTTT.

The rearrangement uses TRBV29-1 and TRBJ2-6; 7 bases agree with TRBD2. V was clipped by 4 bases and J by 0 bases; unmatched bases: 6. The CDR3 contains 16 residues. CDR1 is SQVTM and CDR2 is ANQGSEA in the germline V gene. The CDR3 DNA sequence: TGCAGCGTTGCGGGGAGGGGTGCCTCTGGGGCCAACGTCCTGACTTTC. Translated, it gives CSVAGRGASGANVLTF.

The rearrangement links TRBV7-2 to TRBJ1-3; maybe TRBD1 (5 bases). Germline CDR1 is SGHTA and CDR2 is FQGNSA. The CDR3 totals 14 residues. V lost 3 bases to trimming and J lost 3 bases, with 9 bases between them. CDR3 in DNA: TGTGCCAGCAGCTTGACAGTCAGTGGAAACACCATATATTTT. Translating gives CASSLTVSGNTIYF.

The CDR3 DNA reads as TGTGCCACCAGCAGAGACACTAACCTTGAAGCTTTCTTT. Translation: CATSRDTNLEAFF. This chain connects TRBV15 to TRBJ1-1; the D is unclear. The CDR3 is made up of 13 amino acids. With 0 bases removed from V and 7 bases from J, the gap between germline ends came to 9 bases. Germline-derived CDR1 and CDR2 are LNHNV and YYDKDF (reference sequence).

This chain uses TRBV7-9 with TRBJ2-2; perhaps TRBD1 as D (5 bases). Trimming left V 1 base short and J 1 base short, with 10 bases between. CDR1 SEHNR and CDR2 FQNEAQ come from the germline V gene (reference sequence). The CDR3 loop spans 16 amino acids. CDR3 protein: CASSLGRAGNTGELFF. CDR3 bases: TGTGCCAGCAGCTTAGGCAGGGCTGGGAACACCGGGGAGCTGTTTTTT.

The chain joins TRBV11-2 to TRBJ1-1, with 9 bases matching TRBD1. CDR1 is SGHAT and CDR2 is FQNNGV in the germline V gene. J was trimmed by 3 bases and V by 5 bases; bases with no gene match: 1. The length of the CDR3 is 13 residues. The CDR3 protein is CASSGQGHTEAFF. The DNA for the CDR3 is TGTGCCAGCAGCGGACAGGGGCACACTGAAGCTTTCTTT.

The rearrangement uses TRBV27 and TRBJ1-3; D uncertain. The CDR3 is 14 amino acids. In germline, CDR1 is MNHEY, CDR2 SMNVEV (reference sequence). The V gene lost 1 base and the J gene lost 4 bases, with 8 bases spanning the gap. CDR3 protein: CASSLYGRGNTIYF. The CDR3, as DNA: TGTGCCAGCAGTTTATATGGCCGCGGAAACACCATATATTTT.

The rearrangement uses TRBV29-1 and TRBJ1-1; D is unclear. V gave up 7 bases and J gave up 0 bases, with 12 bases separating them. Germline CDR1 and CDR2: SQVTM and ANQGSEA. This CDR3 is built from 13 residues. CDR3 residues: CSANAQMNTEAFF. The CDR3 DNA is TGCAGCGCTAACGCACAGATGAACACTGAAGCTTTCTTT.

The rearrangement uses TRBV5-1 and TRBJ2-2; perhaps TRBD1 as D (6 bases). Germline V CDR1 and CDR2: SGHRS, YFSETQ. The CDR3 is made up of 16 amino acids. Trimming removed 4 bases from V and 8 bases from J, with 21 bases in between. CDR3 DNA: TGCGCCAGCAGCGATCCCGGGACACCCTGGAAAGGGGAGCTGTTTTTT. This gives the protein CASSDPGTPWKGELFF.

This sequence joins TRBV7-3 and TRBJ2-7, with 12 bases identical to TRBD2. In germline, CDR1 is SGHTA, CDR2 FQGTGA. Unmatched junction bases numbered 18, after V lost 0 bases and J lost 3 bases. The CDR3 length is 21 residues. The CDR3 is CASSLTIGGDIPGLAGYEQYV. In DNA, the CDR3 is TGTGCCAGCAGCTTAACAATAGGGGGGGACATTCCGGGACTAGCGGGCTACGAGCAGTACGTC.

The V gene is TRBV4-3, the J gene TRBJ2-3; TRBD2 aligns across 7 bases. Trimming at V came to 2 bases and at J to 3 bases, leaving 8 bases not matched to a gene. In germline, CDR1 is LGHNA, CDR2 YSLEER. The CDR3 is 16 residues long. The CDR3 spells CASSQRWRELTDTQYF. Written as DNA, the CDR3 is TGCGCCAGCAGCCAAAGATGGCGGGAGCTTACAGATACGCAGTATTTT.

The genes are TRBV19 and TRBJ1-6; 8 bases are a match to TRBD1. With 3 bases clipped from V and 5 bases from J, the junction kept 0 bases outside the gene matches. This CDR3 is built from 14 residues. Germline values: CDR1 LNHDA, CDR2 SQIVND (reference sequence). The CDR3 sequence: CASSMGQDNSPLHF. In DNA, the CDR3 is TGTGCCAGTAGTATGGGACAGGATAATTCACCCCTCCACTTT.

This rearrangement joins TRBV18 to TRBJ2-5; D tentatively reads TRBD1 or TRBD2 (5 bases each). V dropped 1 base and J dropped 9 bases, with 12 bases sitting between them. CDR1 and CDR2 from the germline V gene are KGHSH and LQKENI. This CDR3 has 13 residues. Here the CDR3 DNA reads TGTGCCAGCTCACCACGGGGGACCCAGCCCCAGTACTTC. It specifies CASSPRGTQPQYF.

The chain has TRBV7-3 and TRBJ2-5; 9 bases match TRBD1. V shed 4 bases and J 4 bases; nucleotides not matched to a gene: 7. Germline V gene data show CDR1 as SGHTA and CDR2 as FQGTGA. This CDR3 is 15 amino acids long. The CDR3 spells CASSSQGGQGETQYF. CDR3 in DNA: TGTGCCAGCAGCTCCCAAGGGGGACAGGGAGAGACCCAGTACTTC.

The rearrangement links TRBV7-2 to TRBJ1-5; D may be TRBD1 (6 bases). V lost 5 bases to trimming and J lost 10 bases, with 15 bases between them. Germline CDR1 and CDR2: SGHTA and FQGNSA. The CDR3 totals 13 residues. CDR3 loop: CASSTDRWKPQHF. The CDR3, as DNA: TGTGCCAGCAGCACCGACAGGTGGAAACCCCAGCATTTT.

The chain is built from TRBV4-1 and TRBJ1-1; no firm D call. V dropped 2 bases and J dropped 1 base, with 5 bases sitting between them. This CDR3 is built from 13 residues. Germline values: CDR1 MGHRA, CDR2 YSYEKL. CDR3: CASSQIWNTEAFF. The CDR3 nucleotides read TGCGCCAGCAGCCAAATTTGGAACACTGAAGCTTTCTTT.

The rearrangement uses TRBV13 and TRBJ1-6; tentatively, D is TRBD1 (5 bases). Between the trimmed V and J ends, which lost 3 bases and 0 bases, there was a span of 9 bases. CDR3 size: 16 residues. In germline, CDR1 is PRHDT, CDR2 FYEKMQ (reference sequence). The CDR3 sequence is CASSFYRSSYNSPLHF. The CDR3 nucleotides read TGTGCCAGCAGCTTCTACAGGAGCTCCTATAATTCACCCCTCCACTTT.

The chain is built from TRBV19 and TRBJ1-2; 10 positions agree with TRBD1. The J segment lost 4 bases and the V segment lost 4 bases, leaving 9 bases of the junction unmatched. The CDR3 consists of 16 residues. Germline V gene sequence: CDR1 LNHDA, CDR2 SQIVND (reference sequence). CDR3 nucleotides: TGTGCCAGTAGTACCCTTCCGGGACAGGGGACCTATGGCTACACCTTC. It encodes CASSTLPGQGTYGYTF.

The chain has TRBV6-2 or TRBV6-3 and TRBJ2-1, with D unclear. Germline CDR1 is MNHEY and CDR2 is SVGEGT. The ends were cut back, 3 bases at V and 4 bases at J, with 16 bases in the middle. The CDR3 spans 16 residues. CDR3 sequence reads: CASSYPTGAQYNEQFF. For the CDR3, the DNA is TGTGCCAGCAGTTATCCGACTGGCGCCCAGTACAATGAGCAGTTCTTC.

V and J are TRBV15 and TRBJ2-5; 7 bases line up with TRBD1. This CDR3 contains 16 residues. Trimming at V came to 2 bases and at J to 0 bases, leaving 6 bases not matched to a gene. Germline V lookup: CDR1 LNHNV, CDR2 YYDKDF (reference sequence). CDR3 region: CATSRQKGAYQETQYF. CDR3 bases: TGTGCCACCAGCAGACAAAAGGGGGCCTACCAAGAGACCCAGTACTTC.

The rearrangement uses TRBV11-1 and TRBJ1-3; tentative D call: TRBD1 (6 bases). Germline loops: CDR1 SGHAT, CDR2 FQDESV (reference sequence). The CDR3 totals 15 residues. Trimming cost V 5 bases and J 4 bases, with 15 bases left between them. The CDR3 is CASSVNRVNGNTIYF. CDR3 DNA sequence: TGTGCCAGCAGCGTGAACAGGGTCAACGGAAACACCATATATTTT. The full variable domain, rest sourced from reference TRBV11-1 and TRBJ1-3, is EAEVAQSPRYKITEKSQAVAFWCDPISGHATLYWYRQILGQGPELLVQFQDESVVDDSQLPKDRFSAERLKGVDSTLKIQPAELGDSAMYLCASSVNRVNGNTIYFGEGSWLTVV.

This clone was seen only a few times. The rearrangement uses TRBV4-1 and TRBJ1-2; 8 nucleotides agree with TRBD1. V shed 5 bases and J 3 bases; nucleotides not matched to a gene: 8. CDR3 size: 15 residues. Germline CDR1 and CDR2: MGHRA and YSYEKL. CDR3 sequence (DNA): TGCGCCAGCAGCTACCGGACAGGGCCGGACTATGGCTACACCTTC. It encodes CASSYRTGPDYGYTF.

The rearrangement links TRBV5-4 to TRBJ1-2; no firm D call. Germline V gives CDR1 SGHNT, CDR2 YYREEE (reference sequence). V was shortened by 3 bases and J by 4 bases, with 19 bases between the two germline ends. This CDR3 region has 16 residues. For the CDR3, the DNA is TGTGCCAGCAGCTCCGACTTGGCGGCCCTTGCCTATGGCTACACCTTC. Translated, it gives CASSSDLAALAYGYTF.

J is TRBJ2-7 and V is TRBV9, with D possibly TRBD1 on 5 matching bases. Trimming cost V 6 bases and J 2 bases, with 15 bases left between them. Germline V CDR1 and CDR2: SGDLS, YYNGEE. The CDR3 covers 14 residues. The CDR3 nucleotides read TGTGCCAGCACCCCGACAGACAAAGCCTACGAGCAGTACTTC. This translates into CASTPTDKAYEQYF.

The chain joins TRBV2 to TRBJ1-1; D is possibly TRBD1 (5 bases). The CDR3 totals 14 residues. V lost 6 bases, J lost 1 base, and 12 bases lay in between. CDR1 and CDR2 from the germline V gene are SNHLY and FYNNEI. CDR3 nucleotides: TGTGCCAGCAGAGAACAGGCCTGGAACACTGAAGCTTTCTTT. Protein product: CASREQAWNTEAFF.